The 21 T cell receptor beta chains presented below share a single source sample, sequenced in a study of T cell repertoires in cytomegalovirus infection. These receptors have no identified antigens. TCRdb processed the reads anew with MiXCR; each CDR3 protein has one entry. The repertoire holds a few hundred thousand distinct CDR3 sequences, with around a quarter as singletons. The sequenced sample was cultured PBMCs, obtained from culture after CMV antigen stimulation. Receptor source: a human donor in good health (CMV status not recorded). Some clones in this sample may be carry-over from other donors' samples.

V and J are TRBV6-1 and TRBJ2-1; weak D call: TRBD2 (5 bases). Trimming removed 11 bases from V and 7 bases from J, with 24 bases in between. Germline values: CDR1 MNHNS, CDR2 SASEGT. This CDR3 region has 15 residues. The CDR3 DNA sequence: TGTGCCGGGAATAACCCGGCGGGTGGCGGGAATGAGCAGTTCTTC. This codes for CAGNNPAGGGNEQFF.

This clonotype was detected only a few times. This chain uses TRBV5-1 with TRBJ2-6, with 8 nucleotides matching TRBD1. The CDR3 spans 19 residues. The germline gives CDR1 SGHRS, CDR2 YFSETQ. J lost 4 bases, V lost 0 bases, and 12 bases had no gene match. Here the CDR3 reads CASSLDRQGAQSGANVLTF. CDR3 in DNA: TGCGCCAGCAGCTTGGATCGGCAGGGGGCGCAATCCGGGGCCAACGTCCTGACTTTC.

This clonotype has more than one count but fewer than ten. The chain carries TRBV24-1 and TRBJ2-1; 8 positions match TRBD2. Trimming took 1 base from V and 0 from J; bases not matched to a gene: 7. The CDR3 covers 18 residues. CDR1 is KGHDR, CDR2 SFDVKD, per germline. CDR3: CATSDFPSSGSSYNEQFF. The CDR3 nucleotides read TGTGCCACCAGTGATTTCCCTTCCAGCGGGAGCTCCTACAATGAGCAGTTCTTC.

This clonotype was counted many times. V is TRBV7-2 and J is TRBJ2-2, with a weak D call TRBD1 (5 bases). Trimming stripped 1 base from V and 3 bases from J, with 12 bases between. The CDR3 loop spans 16 amino acids. The V gene's germline CDR1 is SGHTA and CDR2 FQGNSA. The CDR3 DNA sequence: TGTGCCAGCAGCTTAGGACAGTTGCCAGACACCGGGGAGCTGTTTTTT. This translates into CASSLGQLPDTGELFF.

The CDR3: CASSLAGTTLGGYGYTF. As DNA, the CDR3 is TGTGCCAGCAGCTTGGCCGGGACAACCCTCGGGGGCTATGGCTACACCTTC. The chain is built from TRBV7-8 and TRBJ1-2; a possible D gene is TRBD1 (6 bases). The CDR3 sequence is 17 residues long. Germline V CDR1 and CDR2: SGHVS, FQNEAQ. V dropped 3 bases and J dropped 4 bases, with 21 bases sitting between them.

In its sample, this clonotype was seen many times. This chain uses TRBV12-3 or TRBV12-4 with TRBJ2-1; D remains ambiguous. The CDR3 runs 15 residues. V shed 2 bases and J shed 0 bases, with 8 bases lying between them. CDR3 loop: CASSLFRSSYNEQFF. The CDR3 DNA reads TGTGCCAGCAGTTTATTCCGGAGCTCCTACAATGAGCAGTTCTTC.

Ten or more counts support this clonotype. The genes are TRBV4-1 and TRBJ1-4, with unresolved D. Between the trimmed V and J ends, which lost 1 base and 8 bases, there was a span of 5 bases. CDR3 length: 12 amino acids. Germline V gene data show CDR1 as MGHRA and CDR2 as YSYEKL. CDR3 protein: CASSQVSEKLFF. The CDR3 DNA reads TGCGCCAGCAGCCAAGTCTCGGAAAAACTGTTTTTT.

The sample holds a few counts of this clonotype. V and J are TRBV7-9 and TRBJ2-1; 8 bases are shared with TRBD2. The germline V gene encodes CDR1 SEHNR and CDR2 FQNEAQ (reference sequence). V lost 3 bases, J lost 5 bases, and 3 bases stayed unmatched. The CDR3 loop spans 14 amino acids. The CDR3 is CASSLSGGNNEQFF. The CDR3, as DNA: TGTGCCAGCAGCTTGAGCGGGGGCAACAATGAGCAGTTCTTC.

This clonotype was detected many times. The J gene is TRBJ2-7, the V gene TRBV7-2, with TRBD1 matching 7 bases. J lost 4 bases, V lost 4 bases, and 4 bases had no gene match. The CDR3 covers 13 residues. The germline V gene has CDR1 SGHTA and CDR2 FQGNSA. CDR3 loop: CASSWNRGYEQYF. CDR3 nucleotides: TGTGCCAGCAGCTGGAACAGGGGATACGAGCAGTACTTC.

The J gene is TRBJ2-3, the V gene TRBV6-5; 7 bases are shared with TRBD1. In germline, CDR1 is MNHEY, CDR2 SVGAGI. This CDR3 comprises 14 residues. After removal of 2 bases from V and 4 bases from J, the junction contained 3 bases not matched to a gene. The chain's CDR3 is CASSYDRDSDTQYF. In nucleotides, the CDR3 is TGTGCCAGCAGTTACGACAGGGATTCAGATACGCAGTATTTT.

This clonotype was observed a few times. This chain uses TRBV6-2 or TRBV6-3 with TRBJ2-3; D assignment may be TRBD1 or TRBD2 (5 bases each). Germline assignment: CDR1 MNHEY and CDR2 SVGEGT. This CDR3 has 16 residues. Trimming took 2 bases from V and 2 from J, leaving 14 bases between them. The CDR3: CASSYHRDGFTDTQYF. Written as DNA, the CDR3 is TGTGCCAGCAGTTACCACCGGGACGGATTCACAGATACGCAGTATTTT.

This sequence joins TRBV11-2 and TRBJ2-5; the D gene is possibly TRBD1 (5 bases). The CDR3 runs 13 residues. Trimming took 5 bases from V and 5 from J, leaving 12 bases between them. From germline, CDR1 is SGHAT and CDR2 FQNNGV. CDR3 DNA sequence: TGTGCCAGCAGCAAAGGGGTCGGGGAGACCCAGTACTTC. This codes for CASSKGVGETQYF.

The gene calls are TRBV20-1 and TRBJ1-3; 8 bases line up with TRBD1. CDR3 length: 16 amino acids. V lost 3 bases, J lost 0 bases, and 7 bases stayed unmatched. Germline V gene data show CDR1 as DFQATT and CDR2 as SNEGSKA (reference sequence). The CDR3 DNA reads as TGCAGTGCTAGTCGGGGACAGGCAAGCTCTGGAAACACCATATATTTT. It translates to CSASRGQASSGNTIYF.

This clonotype was counted ten times or more. This chain joins TRBV7-2 and TRBJ2-7, with D uncertain. CDR1 is SGHTA, CDR2 FQGNSA, per germline. With 2 bases removed from V and 3 bases from J, the gap between germline ends came to 11 bases. This CDR3 comprises 14 residues. CDR3 amino acids: CASSLNDAIYEQYF. DNA for the CDR3: TGTGCCAGCAGCTTAAATGACGCAATCTACGAGCAGTACTTC.

This clonotype was recorded many times. The chain joins TRBV7-9 to TRBJ1-2; tentative D call: TRBD1 (5 bases). CDR1 SEHNR and CDR2 FQNEAQ come from the germline V gene (reference sequence). CDR3 length: 14 residues. With 3 bases removed from V and 7 bases from J, the gap between germline ends came to 15 bases. For the CDR3, the DNA is TGTGCCAGCAGCTTCGGGACGGGCGGGCCTGGCTACACCTTC. The encoded protein is CASSFGTGGPGYTF. Based on the CDR3 plus reference TRBV7-9 and TRBJ1-2, the full variable domain is DTGVSQNPRHKITKRGQNVTFRCDPISEHNRLYWYRQTLGQGPEFLTYFQNEAQLEKSRLLSDRFSAERPKGSFSTLEIQRTEQGDSAMYLCASSFGTGGPGYTFGSGTRLTVV.

The genes are TRBV2 and TRBJ2-6; no reliable D call. V lost 2 bases and J 2 bases, leaving 4 bases between the germline ends. This CDR3 is 14 amino acids long. Looked up from germline, CDR1 is SNHLY and CDR2 is FYNNEI. The chain's CDR3 is CASSERPGANVLTF. The CDR3 nucleotides are TGTGCCAGCAGTGAACGACCTGGGGCCAACGTCCTGACTTTC.

The J gene is TRBJ1-2, the V gene TRBV19; perhaps TRBD1 as D (6 bases). The germline V gene encodes CDR1 LNHDA and CDR2 SQIVND (reference sequence). V dropped 10 bases and J dropped 8 bases, with 17 bases sitting between them. This CDR3 is built from 12 residues. The CDR3 sequence: CATEQGLGGYTF. The DNA for the CDR3 is TGTGCCACCGAACAGGGCCTTGGGGGCTACACCTTC.

This clonotype was recorded at least ten times. This chain links TRBV7-8 with TRBJ2-4; 9 bases are shared with TRBD1. V lost 3 bases, J lost 6 bases, and 6 bases stayed unmatched. Germline V lookup: CDR1 SGHVS, CDR2 FQNEAQ. This CDR3 contains 15 residues. The DNA of the CDR3 is TGTGCCAGCAGCTTTGGGTTGGACAGGGGAAACATTCAGTACTTC. Protein sequence: CASSFGLDRGNIQYF.

This clonotype was detected a few times. The chain's CDR3 is CASRTSGSGGELFF. CDR3 DNA: TGCGCCAGCAGGACTAGCGGGAGTGGCGGGGAGCTGTTTTTT. The chain couples TRBV10-2 to TRBJ2-2, with 12 bases matching TRBD2. The CDR3 loop spans 14 amino acids. CDR1 and CDR2 (germline): WSHSY, SAAADI. Trimming removed 6 bases from V and 7 bases from J; junction bases left unmatched: 3.

The sample holds a few counts of this clonotype. The V gene is TRBV7-9, the J gene TRBJ1-1; 8 bases align to TRBD1. The length of the CDR3 is 16 residues. Trimming at V came to 2 bases and at J to 0 bases, leaving 5 bases not matched to a gene. The germline CDR1 and CDR2 sequences are SEHNR and FQNEAQ (reference sequence). This CDR3 reads CASSLLGQALNTEAFF. The DNA for the CDR3 is TGTGCCAGCAGCTTACTGGGACAGGCCCTGAACACTGAAGCTTTCTTT.

V is TRBV6-2 or TRBV6-3 and J is TRBJ2-5; perhaps TRBD2 as D (5 bases). Germline CDR1 is MNHEY and CDR2 is SVGEGT. Trimming removed 2 bases from V and 5 bases from J, with 12 bases in between. This CDR3 contains 14 residues. In nucleotides, the CDR3 is TGTGCCAGCAGTTACGAACCACCGGGGGAGACCCAGTACTTC. Amino acid sequence: CASSYEPPGETQYF.